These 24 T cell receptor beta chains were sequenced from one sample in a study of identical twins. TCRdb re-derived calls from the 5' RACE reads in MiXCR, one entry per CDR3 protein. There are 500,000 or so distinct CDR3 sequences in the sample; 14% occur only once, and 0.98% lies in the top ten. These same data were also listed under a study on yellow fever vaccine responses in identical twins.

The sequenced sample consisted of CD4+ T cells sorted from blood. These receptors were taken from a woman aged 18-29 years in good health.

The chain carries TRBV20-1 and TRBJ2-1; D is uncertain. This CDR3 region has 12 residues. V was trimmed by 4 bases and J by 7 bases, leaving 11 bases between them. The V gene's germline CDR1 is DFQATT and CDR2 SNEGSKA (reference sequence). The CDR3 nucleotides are TGCAGTGCTACCCACGAGAAAAATGAGCAGTTCTTC. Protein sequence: CSATHEKNEQFF.

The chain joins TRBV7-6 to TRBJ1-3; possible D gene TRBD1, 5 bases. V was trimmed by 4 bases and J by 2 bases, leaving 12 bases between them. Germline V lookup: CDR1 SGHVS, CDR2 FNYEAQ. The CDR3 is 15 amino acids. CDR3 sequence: CASSYEGTAGNTIYF. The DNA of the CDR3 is TGTGCCAGCAGCTACGAGGGGACGGCTGGAAACACCATATATTTT. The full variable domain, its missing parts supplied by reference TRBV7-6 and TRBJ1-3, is GAGVSQSPRYKVTKRGQDVALRCDPISGHVSLYWYRQALGQGPEFLTYFNYEAQQDKSGLPNDRFSAERPEGSISTLTIQRTEQRDSAMYRCASSYEGTAGNTIYFGEGSWLTVV.

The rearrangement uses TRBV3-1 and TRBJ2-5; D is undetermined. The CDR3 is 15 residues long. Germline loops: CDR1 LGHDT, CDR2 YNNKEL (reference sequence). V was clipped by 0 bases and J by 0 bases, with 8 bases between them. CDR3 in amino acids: CASSQEATYQETQYF. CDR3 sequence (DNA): TGTGCCAGCAGCCAAGAGGCGACATACCAAGAGACCCAGTACTTC.

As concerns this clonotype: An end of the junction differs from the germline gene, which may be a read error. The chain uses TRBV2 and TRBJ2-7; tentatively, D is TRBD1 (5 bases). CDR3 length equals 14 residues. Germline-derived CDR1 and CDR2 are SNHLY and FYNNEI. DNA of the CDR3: TGTGCCAGCAGCGTCGACAGCTACTCCTACGAGCTGTACTTC. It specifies CASSVDSYSYELYF. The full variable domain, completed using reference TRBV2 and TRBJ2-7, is EPEVTQTPSHQVTQMGQEVILRCVPISNHLYFYWYRQILGQKVEFLVSFYNNEISEKSEIFDDQFSVERPDGSNFTLKIRSTKLEDSAMYFCASSVDSYSYELYFGPGTRLTVT.

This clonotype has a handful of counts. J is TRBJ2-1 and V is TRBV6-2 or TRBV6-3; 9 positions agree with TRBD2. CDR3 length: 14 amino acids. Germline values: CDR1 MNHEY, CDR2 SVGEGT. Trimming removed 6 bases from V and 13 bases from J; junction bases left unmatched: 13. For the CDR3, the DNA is TGTGCCAGCAGCGACAGCGGGGGGCGAAAAAATCAGTTCTTC. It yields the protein CASSDSGGRKNQFF.

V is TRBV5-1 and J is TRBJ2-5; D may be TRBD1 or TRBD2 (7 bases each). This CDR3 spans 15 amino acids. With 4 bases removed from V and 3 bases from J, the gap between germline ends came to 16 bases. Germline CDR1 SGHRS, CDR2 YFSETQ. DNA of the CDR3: TGCGCCAGCAGCCCAAGGGGGCGGGAGAAAGAGACCCAGTACTTC. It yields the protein CASSPRGREKETQYF.

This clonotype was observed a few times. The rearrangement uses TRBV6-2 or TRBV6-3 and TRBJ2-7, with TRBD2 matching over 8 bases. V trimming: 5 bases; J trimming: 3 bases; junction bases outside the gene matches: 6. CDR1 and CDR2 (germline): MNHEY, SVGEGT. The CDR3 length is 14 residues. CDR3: CASSPLAANYEQYF. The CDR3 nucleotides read TGTGCCAGCAGTCCACTAGCGGCTAACTACGAGCAGTACTTC.

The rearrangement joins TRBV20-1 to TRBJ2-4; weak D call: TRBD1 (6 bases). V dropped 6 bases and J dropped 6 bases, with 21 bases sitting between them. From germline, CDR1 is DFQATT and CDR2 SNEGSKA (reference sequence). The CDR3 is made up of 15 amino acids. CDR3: CSARQRQTGLNIQYF. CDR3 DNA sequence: TGCAGTGCCAGGCAGCGTCAGACAGGACTAAACATTCAGTACTTC.

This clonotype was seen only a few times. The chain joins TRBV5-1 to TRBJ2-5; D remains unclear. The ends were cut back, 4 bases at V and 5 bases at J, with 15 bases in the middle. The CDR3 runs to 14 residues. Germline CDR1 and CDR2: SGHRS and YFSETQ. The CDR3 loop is CASSPGSFGETQYF. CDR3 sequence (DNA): TGCGCCAGCAGCCCCGGCTCGTTTGGGGAGACCCAGTACTTC. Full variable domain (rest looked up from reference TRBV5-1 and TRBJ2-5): KAGVTQTPRYLIKTRGQQVTLSCSPISGHRSVSWYQQTPGQGLQFLFEYFSETQRNKGNFPGRFSGRQFSNSRSEMNVSTLELGDSALYLCASSPGSFGETQYFGPGTRLLVL.

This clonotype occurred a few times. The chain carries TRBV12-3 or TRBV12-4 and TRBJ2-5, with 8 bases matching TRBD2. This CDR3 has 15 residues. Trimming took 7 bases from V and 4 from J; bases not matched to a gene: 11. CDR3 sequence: CASTAGGGRRETQYF. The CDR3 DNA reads TGTGCCAGCACCGCGGGGGGCGGGAGGCGAGAGACCCAGTACTTC.

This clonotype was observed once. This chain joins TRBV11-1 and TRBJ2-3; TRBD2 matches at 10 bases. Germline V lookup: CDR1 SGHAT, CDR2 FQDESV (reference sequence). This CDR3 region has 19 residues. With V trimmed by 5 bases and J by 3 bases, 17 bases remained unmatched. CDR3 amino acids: CASSPTHPPLAGATDTQYF. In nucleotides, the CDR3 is TGTGCCAGCAGCCCTACACATCCCCCGCTAGCGGGAGCGACAGATACGCAGTATTTT. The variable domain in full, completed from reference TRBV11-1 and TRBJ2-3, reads EAEVAQSPRYKITEKSQAVAFWCDPISGHATLYWYRQILGQGPELLVQFQDESVVDDSQLPKDRFSAERLKGVDSTLKIQPAELGDSAMYLCASSPTHPPLAGATDTQYFGPGTRLTVL.

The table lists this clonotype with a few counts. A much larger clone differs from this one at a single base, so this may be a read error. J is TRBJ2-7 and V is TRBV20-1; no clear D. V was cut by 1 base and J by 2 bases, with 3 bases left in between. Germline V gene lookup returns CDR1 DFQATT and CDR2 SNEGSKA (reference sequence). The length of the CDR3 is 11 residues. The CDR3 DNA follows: TGCAGTGCTAGAGTCACCTACGAGCAGTACTTC. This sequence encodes CSARVTYEQYF.

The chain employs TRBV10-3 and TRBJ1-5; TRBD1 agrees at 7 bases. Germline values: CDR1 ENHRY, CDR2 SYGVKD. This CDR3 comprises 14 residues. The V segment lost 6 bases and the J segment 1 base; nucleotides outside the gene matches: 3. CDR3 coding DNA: TGTGCCATCAGCCCACAGGGGAGCAATCAGCCCCAGCATTTT. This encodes CAISPQGSNQPQHF.

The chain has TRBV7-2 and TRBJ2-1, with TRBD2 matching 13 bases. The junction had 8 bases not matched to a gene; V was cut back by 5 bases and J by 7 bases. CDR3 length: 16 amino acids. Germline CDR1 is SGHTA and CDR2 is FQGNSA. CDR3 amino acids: CASSDLGLAGKNEQFF. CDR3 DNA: TGTGCCAGCAGCGACCTGGGACTAGCGGGGAAAAATGAGCAGTTCTTC.

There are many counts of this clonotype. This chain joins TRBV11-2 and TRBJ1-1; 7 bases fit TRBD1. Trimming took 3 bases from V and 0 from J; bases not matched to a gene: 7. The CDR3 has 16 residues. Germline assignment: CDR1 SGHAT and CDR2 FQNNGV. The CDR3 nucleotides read TGTGCCAGCAGCTTGGGAACCGGGACAGTGAACACTGAAGCTTTCTTT. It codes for CASSLGTGTVNTEAFF.

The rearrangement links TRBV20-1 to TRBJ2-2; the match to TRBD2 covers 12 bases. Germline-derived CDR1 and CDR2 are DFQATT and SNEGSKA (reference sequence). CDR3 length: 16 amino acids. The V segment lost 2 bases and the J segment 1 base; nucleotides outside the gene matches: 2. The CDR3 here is CSARTSGRMNTGELFF. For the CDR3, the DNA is TGCAGTGCTAGAACTAGCGGGAGGATGAACACCGGGGAGCTGTTTTTT.

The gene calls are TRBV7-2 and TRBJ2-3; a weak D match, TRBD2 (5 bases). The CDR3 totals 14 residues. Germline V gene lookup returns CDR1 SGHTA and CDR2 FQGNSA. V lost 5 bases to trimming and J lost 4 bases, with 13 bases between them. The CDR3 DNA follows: TGTGCCAGCAGCACTATTCGGGGTTCAGATACGCAGTATTTT. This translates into CASSTIRGSDTQYF.

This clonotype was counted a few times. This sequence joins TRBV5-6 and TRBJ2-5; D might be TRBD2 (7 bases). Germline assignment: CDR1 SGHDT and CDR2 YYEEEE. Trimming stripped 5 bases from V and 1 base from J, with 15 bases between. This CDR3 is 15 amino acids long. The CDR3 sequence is CASSQDSGVQETQYF. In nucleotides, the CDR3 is TGTGCCAGCAGTCAGGACAGCGGGGTCCAAGAGACCCAGTACTTC.

The CDR3, as DNA: TGTGCCAGCAGCTTGGGGCTAAAGAACACCGGGGAGCTGTTTTTT. Translation gives CASSLGLKNTGELFF. V usage is TRBV5-5 and J usage is TRBJ2-2; no clear D gene. Per germline, CDR1 SGHKS and CDR2 YYEKEE (reference sequence). The CDR3 has 15 residues. Trimming pared 0 bases from V and 1 base from J, leaving 7 bases between. Combining the CDR3 with reference TRBV5-5 and TRBJ2-2 gives the whole variable domain DAGVTQSPTHLIKTRGQQVTLRCSPISGHKSVSWYQQVLGQGPQFIFQYYEKEERGRGNFPDRFSARQFPNYSSELNVNALLLGDSALYLCASSLGLKNTGELFFGEGSRLTVL.

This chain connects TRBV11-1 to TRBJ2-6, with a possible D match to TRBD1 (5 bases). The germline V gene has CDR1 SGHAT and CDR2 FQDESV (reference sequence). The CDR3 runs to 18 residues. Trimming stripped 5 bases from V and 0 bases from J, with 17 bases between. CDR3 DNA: TGTGCCAGCAGCCCACGCCCCGACAGATTCTCTGGGGCCAACGTCCTGACTTTC. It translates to CASSPRPDRFSGANVLTF.

CDR3 bases: TGTGCCATCAGTGAGGGGCAGCCCACAGATACGCAGTATTTT. Translating it yields CAISEGQPTDTQYF. The chain recombines TRBV10-3 with TRBJ2-3, with no clear D. Germline V gene lookup returns CDR1 ENHRY and CDR2 SYGVKD. V lost 2 bases and J lost 2, with 8 bases in between. The CDR3 spans 14 residues.

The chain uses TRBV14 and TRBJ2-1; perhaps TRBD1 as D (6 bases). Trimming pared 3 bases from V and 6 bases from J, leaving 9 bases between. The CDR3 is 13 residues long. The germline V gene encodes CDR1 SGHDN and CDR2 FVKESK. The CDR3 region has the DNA TGTGCCAGCAGCCAGGACAGAACCAATGAGCAGTTCTTC. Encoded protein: CASSQDRTNEQFF.

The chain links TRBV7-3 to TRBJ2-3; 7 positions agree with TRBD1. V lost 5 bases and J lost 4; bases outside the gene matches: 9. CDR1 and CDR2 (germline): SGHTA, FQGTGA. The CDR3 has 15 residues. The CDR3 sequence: CASSAGTVMADTQYF. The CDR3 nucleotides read TGTGCCAGCAGCGCCGGGACAGTAATGGCAGATACGCAGTATTTT.

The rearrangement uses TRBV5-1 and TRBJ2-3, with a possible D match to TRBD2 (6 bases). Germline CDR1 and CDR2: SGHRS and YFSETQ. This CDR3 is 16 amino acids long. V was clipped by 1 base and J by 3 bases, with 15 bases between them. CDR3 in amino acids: CASSLLGGGPTDTQYF. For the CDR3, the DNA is TGCGCCAGCAGCTTGTTGGGAGGTGGCCCTACAGATACGCAGTATTTT. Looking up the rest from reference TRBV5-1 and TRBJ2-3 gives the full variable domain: KAGVTQTPRYLIKTRGQQVTLSCSPISGHRSVSWYQQTPGQGLQFLFEYFSETQRNKGNFPGRFSGRQFSNSRSEMNVSTLELGDSALYLCASSLLGGGPTDTQYFGPGTRLTVL.